A selection of T cell receptor beta chains follows, all from one sample in a study of blood T cell repertoires in COVID-19. Sequencing used immunoSEQ multiplex PCR; TCRdb keeps in-frame clones, though not all of them. The sample carries fewer than 250,000 clones, about 85% recorded once. The specimen sequenced was peripheral blood. Receptors were obtained from a man aged 40-49 years with acute or convalescent COVID-19. Each CDR3 is given with its conserved first and last residue. D genes are given only for firm matches. Not every row has a clone size; where given, it reads once, few, many or a size class.

v_call: TRBV14; j_call: TRBJ2-7; clone_size: .; d_call: .; cdr3_nt: TGTGCCAGCAGCCAAGAGAAACAGGGTCCCGACGAGCAGTACTTC; cdr3_aa: CASSQEKQGPDEQYF
v_call: TRBV5-1; j_call: TRBJ1-6; clone_size: few; d_call: .; cdr3_nt: TGCGCCAGCAGCATCGACAGACCACCGTCACCCCTCCACTTT; cdr3_aa: CASSIDRPPSPLHF
v_call: TRBV27; j_call: TRBJ2-6; clone_size: .; d_call: .; cdr3_nt: TGTGCCAGCAGTCAGGGGGGCCCTGGGGCCAACGTCCTGACTTTC; cdr3_aa: CASSQGGPGANVLTF
v_call: TRBV27; j_call: TRBJ1-1; clone_size: .; d_call: TRBD1; cdr3_nt: TGTGCCAGCAGTTTTCACAGGGGGCCCGCTTTCTTT; cdr3_aa: CASSFHRGPAFF
v_call: TRBV18; j_call: TRBJ1-2; clone_size: few; d_call: .; cdr3_nt: TGTGCCAGCTCACCCCCCCTAGGGGGGGGGTATGGCTACACCTTC; cdr3_aa: CASSPPLGGGYGYTF
v_call: TRBV6-6; j_call: TRBJ2-1; clone_size: .; d_call: .; cdr3_nt: TGTGCCAGCAGCGCCGGACAACATAGCAATGAGCAGTTCTTC; cdr3_aa: CASSAGQHSNEQFF
v_call: TRBV7-2; j_call: TRBJ2-7; clone_size: .; d_call: .; cdr3_nt: TGTGCCAGCAGCGGGGGGACAGTTTCCTACGAGCAGTACTTC; cdr3_aa: CASSGGTVSYEQYF
v_call: TRBV14; j_call: TRBJ1-2; clone_size: .; d_call: .; cdr3_nt: TGTGCCAGCAGCCCACAGGAGTACTATGGCTACACCTTC; cdr3_aa: CASSPQEYYGYTF
v_call: TRBV19; j_call: TRBJ1-2; clone_size: .; d_call: TRBD1; cdr3_nt: TGTGCCAGTAGTATAAGGGGACAGGGGGAAGTATACTATGGCTACACCTTC; cdr3_aa: CASSIRGQGEVYYGYTF
v_call: TRBV5-1; j_call: TRBJ2-3; clone_size: few; d_call: .; cdr3_nt: TGCGCCAGCAGCTACTACGGGACTGGATACACAGATACGCAGTATTTT; cdr3_aa: CASSYYGTGYTDTQYF
v_call: TRBV27; j_call: TRBJ2-7; clone_size: .; d_call: TRBD2; cdr3_nt: TGTGCCAGCACCGGACTAGCGACTGGCGAGCAGTACTTC; cdr3_aa: CASTGLATGEQYF
v_call: TRBV24-1; j_call: TRBJ2-5; clone_size: .; d_call: TRBD1; cdr3_nt: TGTGCCACCAGTGCCCCGGGACAGCAAGAGACCCAGTACTTC; cdr3_aa: CATSAPGQQETQYF
v_call: TRBV29-1; j_call: TRBJ2-1; clone_size: .; d_call: TRBD1; cdr3_nt: TGCAGCGTCGAGGGGGCAGGTTCCTACAATGAGCAGTTCTTC; cdr3_aa: CSVEGAGSYNEQFF
v_call: TRBV5-1; j_call: TRBJ2-7; clone_size: .; d_call: TRBD2; cdr3_nt: TGCGCCAGCAGCTTAACTAGCGGGGACTACGAGCAGTACTTC; cdr3_aa: CASSLTSGDYEQYF
v_call: TRBV7-9; j_call: TRBJ1-6; clone_size: .; d_call: .; cdr3_nt: TGTGCCAGCAGCTTAGGTGGCGGTGAGTCACCCCTCCACTTT; cdr3_aa: CASSLGGGESPLHF
v_call: TRBV7-9; j_call: TRBJ2-1; clone_size: .; d_call: TRBD2; cdr3_nt: TGTGCCAGCAGCTCGCGGGAGAACCATTACAATGAGCAGTTCTTC; cdr3_aa: CASSSRENHYNEQFF
v_call: TRBV7-2; j_call: TRBJ1-4; clone_size: .; d_call: .; cdr3_nt: TGTGCCAGCAGCTTAAACGGGGAGGGAAGACTGTTTTTT; cdr3_aa: CASSLNGEGRLFF
v_call: TRBV6-5; j_call: TRBJ2-1; clone_size: .; d_call: .; cdr3_nt: TGTGCCAGCAGTTACTCCACTTCCTACAATGAGCAGTTCTTC; cdr3_aa: CASSYSTSYNEQFF
v_call: TRBV2; j_call: TRBJ2-7; clone_size: .; d_call: .; cdr3_nt: TGTGCCAGCAGGCGCGTAGACGGGACATCCTACGAGCAGTACTTC; cdr3_aa: CASRRVDGTSYEQYF
v_call: TRBV13; j_call: TRBJ2-3; clone_size: few; d_call: .; cdr3_nt: TGTGCCAGCAGCTCCGCTGGGGGACTTAGCACAGATACGCAGTATTTT; cdr3_aa: CASSSAGGLSTDTQYF
v_call: TRBV28; j_call: TRBJ2-7; clone_size: .; d_call: TRBD1; cdr3_nt: TGTGCCAGCAGTCCACAGGGGGCGCCTAGGGAGCAGTACTTC; cdr3_aa: CASSPQGAPREQYF
v_call: TRBV13; j_call: TRBJ1-5; clone_size: .; d_call: .; cdr3_nt: TGTGCCAGCAGCCCGACTCGACAGGCATATAGCAATCAGCCCCAGCATTTT; cdr3_aa: CASSPTRQAYSNQPQHF
v_call: TRBV5-1; j_call: TRBJ1-6; clone_size: .; d_call: TRBD1; cdr3_nt: TGCGCCAGCAGTTTGGGACAGCCCAATTCACCCCTCCACTTT; cdr3_aa: CASSLGQPNSPLHF
v_call: TRBV5-1; j_call: TRBJ2-7; clone_size: .; d_call: TRBD1; cdr3_nt: TGCGCCAGCAGCCCAGGACAGGTGGACGAGCAGTACTTC; cdr3_aa: CASSPGQVDEQYF